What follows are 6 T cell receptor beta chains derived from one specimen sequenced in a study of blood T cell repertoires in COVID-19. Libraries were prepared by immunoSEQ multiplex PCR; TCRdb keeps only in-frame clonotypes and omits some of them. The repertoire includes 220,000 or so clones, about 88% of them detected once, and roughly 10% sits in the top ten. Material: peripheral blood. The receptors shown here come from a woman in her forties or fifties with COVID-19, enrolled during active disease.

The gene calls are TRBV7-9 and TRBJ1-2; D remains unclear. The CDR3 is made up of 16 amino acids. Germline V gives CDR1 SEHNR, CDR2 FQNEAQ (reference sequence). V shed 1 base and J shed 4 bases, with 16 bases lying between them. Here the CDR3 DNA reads TGTGCCAGCAGCTTAGTCTTAGGGAGCGGCTCCTATGGCTACACCTTC. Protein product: CASSLVLGSGSYGYTF.

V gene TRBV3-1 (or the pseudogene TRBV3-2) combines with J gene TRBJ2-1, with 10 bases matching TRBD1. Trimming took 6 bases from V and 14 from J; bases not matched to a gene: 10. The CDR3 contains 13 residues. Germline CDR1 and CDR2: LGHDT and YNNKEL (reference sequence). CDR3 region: CASRSPGTGVEFF. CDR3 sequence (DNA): TGTGCCAGCAGAAGTCCCGGGACAGGGGTGGAGTTCTTC.

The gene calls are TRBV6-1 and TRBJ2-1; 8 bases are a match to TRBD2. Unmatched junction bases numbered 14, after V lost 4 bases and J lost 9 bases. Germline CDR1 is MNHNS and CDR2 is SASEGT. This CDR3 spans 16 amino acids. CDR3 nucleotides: TGTGCCAGCAGTGCCCGACGGGGGGGCCCCATCGGTGAGCAGTTCTTC. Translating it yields CASSARRGGPIGEQFF.

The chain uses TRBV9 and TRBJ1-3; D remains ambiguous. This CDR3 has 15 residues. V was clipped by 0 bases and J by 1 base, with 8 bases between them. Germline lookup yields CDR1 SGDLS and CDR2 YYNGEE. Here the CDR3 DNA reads TGTGCCAGCAGCGTAGTCGCGGGGTCTGGAAACACCATATATTTT. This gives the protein CASSVVAGSGNTIYF.

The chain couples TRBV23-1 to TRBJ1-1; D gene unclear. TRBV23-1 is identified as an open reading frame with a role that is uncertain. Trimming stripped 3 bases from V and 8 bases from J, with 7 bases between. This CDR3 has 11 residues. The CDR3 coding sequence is TGCGCCAGCAGTCAGAGGCAGGAAGCTTTCTTT. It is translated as CASSQRQEAFF.

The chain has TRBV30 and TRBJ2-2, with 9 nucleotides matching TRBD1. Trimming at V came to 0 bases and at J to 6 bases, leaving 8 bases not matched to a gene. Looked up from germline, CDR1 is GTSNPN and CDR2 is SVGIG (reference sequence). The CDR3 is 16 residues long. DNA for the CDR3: TGTGCCTGGAGTGTATCCACAGGGGGCGATTCCGGGGAGCTGTTTTTT. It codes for CAWSVSTGGDSGELFF.